These 25 T cell receptor beta chains were sequenced from one sample in a study of blood T cell repertoires in COVID-19. Libraries were prepared by immunoSEQ multiplex PCR; TCRdb keeps only in-frame clonotypes and omits some of them. Seen here are 200,000 to 250,000 clones, about 91% observed once, and the top ten hold roughly 15%. Specimen: PBMCs or T cells enriched from blood (not recorded which). The source is a woman between 45 and 60 years old with acute COVID-19.

There are a few counts of this clone. This chain connects TRBV28 to TRBJ2-7; 10 bases are shared with TRBD1. From germline, CDR1 is MDHEN and CDR2 SYDVKM. The CDR3 is 17 amino acids. The ends lost 4 bases at V and 3 bases at J; junction bases unmatched: 12. CDR3 residues: CASSSPGTGVGHYEQYF. CDR3 coding DNA: TGTGCCAGCAGTTCCCCGGGGACAGGGGTTGGGCACTACGAGCAGTACTTC.

This chain connects TRBV27 to TRBJ1-1, with a weak D call TRBD1 (5 bases). The CDR3 loop spans 17 amino acids. From germline, CDR1 is MNHEY and CDR2 SMNVEV (reference sequence). V was pared by 5 bases and J by 0 bases, with 19 bases between. The CDR3 region is CASSPNYRQRLNTEAFF. In nucleotides, the CDR3 is TGTGCCAGCAGTCCCAACTACCGACAGAGACTGAACACTGAAGCTTTCTTT.

This clone showed up just once. The chain employs TRBV6-4 and TRBJ1-2, with 9 bases that match TRBD1. The CDR3 has 14 residues. Germline V CDR1 and CDR2: MRHNA, SNTAGT. Germline trimming cut 4 bases from V and 8 bases from J; bases unmatched to any gene: 8. The CDR3 nucleotides are TGTGCCAGCAGTGCTGAACAGGGGGCGGGAGGCTACACCTTC. Protein: CASSAEQGAGGYTF.

This clone was seen once. This sequence joins TRBV7-5 and TRBJ2-7; the table's D gene call, TRBD2, was not cross checked with the DNA. TRBV7-5 is an annotated pseudogene. This CDR3 is 18 amino acids long. The CDR3 DNA is TGTGTCAGAAGCTTAGTCCCTTCTTCTAGCGGGGACTCCTACGAGCAGTACTTC. It yields the protein CVRSLVPSSSGDSYEQYF.

The genes are TRBV11-3 and TRBJ2-2; D ambiguous. The CDR3 totals 15 residues. In germline, CDR1 is SGHNT, CDR2 YENEEA. Trimming took 3 bases from V and 5 from J, leaving 13 bases between them. CDR3 sequence: CASSFEPGRTGELFF. The CDR3, as DNA: TGTGCCAGCAGCTTTGAGCCCGGTCGGACCGGGGAGCTGTTTTTT.

The chain couples TRBV6-2 or TRBV6-3 to TRBJ2-7; D not certain. Germline assignment: CDR1 MNHEY and CDR2 SVGEGT. Trimming shortened V by 4 bases and J by 0 bases, and 13 bases separated the two germline ends. The CDR3 length is 15 residues. CDR3 nucleotide sequence: TGTGCCAGCAGTTCCTTTGGCGGAAGCTCCTACGAGCAGTACTTC. It specifies CASSSFGGSSYEQYF.

The chain's CDR3 is CAIAHPRTDTQYF. The CDR3 DNA is TGTGCCATCGCGCATCCACGCACAGATACGCAGTATTTT. The chain couples TRBV10-3 to TRBJ2-3; D is uncertain. Trimming removed 8 bases at V and 1 base at J, with 10 bases between. The CDR3 length is 13 residues. Germline lookup yields CDR1 ENHRY and CDR2 SYGVKD.

J is TRBJ2-3 and V is TRBV20-1; 14 nucleotides line up with TRBD2. With V trimmed by 3 bases and J by 6 bases, 8 bases remained unmatched. The CDR3 runs 16 residues. Germline CDR1 reads DFQATT; CDR2 reads SNEGSKA (reference sequence). Written as DNA, the CDR3 is TGCAGTGCTAGTGGACGACTAGCGGGAGGGGGGGATACGCAGTATTTT. This sequence encodes CSASGRLAGGGDTQYF.

The chain recombines TRBV28 with TRBJ2-7, with 13 bases aligning to TRBD2. The CDR3 totals 16 residues. From germline, CDR1 is MDHEN and CDR2 SYDVKM. The V segment lost 6 bases and the J segment 4 bases; nucleotides outside the gene matches: 9. The CDR3, as DNA: TGTGCCAGCAGCTCGTCCGGGACTAGCGGGAAGTACGAGCAGTACTTC. Its protein is CASSSSGTSGKYEQYF.

This chain links TRBV29-1 with TRBJ2-1; TRBD1 might be the D (5 bases). Trimming took 4 bases from V and 15 from J, leaving 16 bases between them. Germline CDR1 is SQVTM and CDR2 is ANQGSEA. CDR3 length: 11 residues. The CDR3 spells CSVVVRQRRFF. The CDR3 bases are TGCAGCGTTGTGGTAAGACAGAGAAGGTTCTTC.

Only one count was recorded for this clone. The V and J genes are TRBV10-3 and TRBJ2-7, with 10 nucleotides matching TRBD1. V lost 4 bases, J lost 3 bases, and 6 bases stayed unmatched. Germline CDR1 reads ENHRY; CDR2 reads SYGVKD. The CDR3 totals 15 residues. The CDR3 region is CAISGADRGGYEQYF. CDR3 nucleotide sequence: TGTGCCATCAGTGGAGCGGACAGGGGGGGCTACGAGCAGTACTTC.

This clone was recorded once. The chain is built from TRBV3-1 (or the pseudogene TRBV3-2) and TRBJ1-5, with TRBD1 as a possible D gene (5 bases). Germline values: CDR1 LGHDT, CDR2 YNNKEL (reference sequence). This CDR3 contains 14 residues. V lost 2 bases to trimming and J lost 9 bases, with 14 bases between them. CDR3 residues: CASSQMGGNGPQHF. DNA of the CDR3: TGTGCCAGCAGCCAAATGGGGGGAAATGGGCCCCAGCATTTT.

This clone was picked up one time. This chain uses TRBV7-8 with TRBJ2-7; 9 nucleotides line up with TRBD2. The CDR3 length is 18 residues. After removal of 5 bases from V and 3 bases from J, the junction contained 17 bases not matched to a gene. Germline CDR1 reads SGHVS; CDR2 reads FQNEAQ. As DNA, the CDR3 is TGTGCCAGCAGCCAATATAGCGGGAGAGGCCCCAAGAACTACGAGCAGTACTTC. It encodes CASSQYSGRGPKNYEQYF.

The chain uses TRBV5-1 and TRBJ1-2; D is unclear. The CDR3 consists of 14 residues. Trimming took 2 bases from V and 6 from J, leaving 14 bases between them. Looked up from germline, CDR1 is SGHRS and CDR2 is YFSETQ. The CDR3 region has the DNA TGCGCCAGCAGCTTTAATAGCTTAGCCGATGGCTACACCTTC. It translates to CASSFNSLADGYTF.

The V and J genes are TRBV4-2 and TRBJ2-7; D is perhaps TRBD1 (6 bases). Deletions cut 3 bases from V and 6 bases from J, with 9 bases between. Germline V gene lookup returns CDR1 LGHNA and CDR2 YNFKEQ. The CDR3 runs 12 residues. DNA for the CDR3: TGTGCCAGCAGCCAGGGGGACATCGAGCAGTACTTC. Its translation: CASSQGDIEQYF.

The V call is TRBV7-5, the J call TRBJ2-1; the D segment call TRBD1 is taken from the table without a DNA check. TRBV7-5 is deemed a pseudogene. This CDR3 has 20 amino acids. The chain's CDR3 is CVRSLAPLDRGRISYNEQFF. Here the CDR3 DNA reads TGTGTCAGAAGCTTAGCCCCTTTGGACAGGGGGCGCATTTCCTACAATGAGCAGTTCTTC.

The genes are TRBV15 and TRBJ2-1; TRBD1 might be the D (6 bases). Trimming shortened V by 7 bases and J by 5 bases, and 21 bases separated the two germline ends. Germline-derived CDR1 and CDR2 are LNHNV and YYDKDF (reference sequence). The CDR3 is made up of 16 amino acids. The CDR3 DNA reads as TGTGCCACCAACAGGGCAGGCCCTACCACGAACAATGAGCAGTTCTTC. It specifies CATNRAGPTTNNEQFF.

CDR3 coding DNA: TGCGCCAGCAGCCTTAGCGGTGGTAGCGGGAAGTATGAGCAGTTCTTC. This codes for CASSLSGGSGKYEQFF. The V call is TRBV4-1, the J call TRBJ2-1; TRBD2 matches 8 bases. The CDR3 is made up of 16 amino acids. Trimming cost V 4 bases and J 8 bases; bases outside gene matches: 13. Per the germline V gene, CDR1 is MGHRA and CDR2 is YSYEKL.

J is TRBJ2-3 and V is TRBV18; 8 nucleotides agree with TRBD1. The CDR3 has 16 residues. V dropped 3 bases and J dropped 3; count of bases not matched to a gene: 8. CDR1 is KGHSH, CDR2 LQKENI, per germline. The CDR3 protein is CASSPRQGAGTDTQYF. DNA of the CDR3: TGTGCCAGCTCACCCAGGCAGGGGGCTGGAACAGATACGCAGTATTTT.

The chain is built from TRBV10-3 and TRBJ2-7, with D maybe TRBD1 (6 bases). Trimming took off 4 bases at V and 4 bases at J, with 11 bases between the two ends. Germline V gene sequence: CDR1 ENHRY, CDR2 SYGVKD. The CDR3 covers 13 residues. CDR3 amino acids: CAISATDRYEQYF. In DNA form, the CDR3 reads TGTGCCATCAGTGCGACGGACAGATACGAGCAGTACTTC.

The chain is built from TRBV10-3 and TRBJ1-4; TRBD1 might be the D (5 bases). The CDR3 covers 15 residues. Germline V gene sequence: CDR1 ENHRY, CDR2 SYGVKD. Trimming cost V 4 bases and J 5 bases, with 14 bases left between them. The CDR3 DNA sequence: TGTGCCATCAGTGGGAAGGAGGGGTTCAATGAAAAACTGTTTTTT. Protein: CAISGKEGFNEKLFF.

The chain couples TRBV4-1 to TRBJ1-2; D gene unclear. With 0 bases removed from V and 2 bases from J, the gap between germline ends came to 10 bases. Germline V CDR1 and CDR2: MGHRA, YSYEKL. The CDR3 runs 15 residues. The CDR3, as DNA: TGCGCCAGCAGCCAAGATCGACGGGAAAACTATGGCTACACCTTC. Residues: CASSQDRRENYGYTF.

This chain connects TRBV7-9 to TRBJ2-7; D is uncertain. CDR1 is SEHNR and CDR2 is FQNEAQ in the germline V gene (reference sequence). The CDR3 is made up of 11 amino acids. V lost 2 bases to trimming and J lost 3 bases, with 2 bases between them. The CDR3 is CASSLRYEQYF. The CDR3 region has the DNA TGTGCCAGCAGCTTACGCTACGAGCAGTACTTC. The complete variable domain, with remaining parts taken from reference TRBV7-9 and TRBJ2-7, reads DTGVSQNPRHKITKRGQNVTFRCDPISEHNRLYWYRQTLGQGPEFLTYFQNEAQLEKSRLLSDRFSAERPKGSFSTLEIQRTEQGDSAMYLCASSLRYEQYFGPGTRLTVT.

The chain is built from TRBV29-1 and TRBJ1-2, with D maybe TRBD1 (6 bases). CDR1 and CDR2 from the germline V gene are SQVTM and ANQGSEA. The CDR3 has 12 residues. The V end lost 1 base, the J end lost 7 bases, and 10 bases lay between the germline ends. CDR3: CSVEGDTSGYTF. As DNA, the CDR3 is TGCAGCGTTGAAGGGGACACCTCTGGCTACACCTTC.

This clone appeared a single time. The chain recombines TRBV7-9 with TRBJ2-1; 10 bases are a match to TRBD2. J lost 7 bases, V lost 2 bases, and 8 bases had no gene match. In germline, CDR1 is SEHNR, CDR2 FQNEAQ (reference sequence). CDR3 length equals 16 residues. The CDR3 reads CASSLRASGRGNEQFF. CDR3 sequence (DNA): TGTGCCAGCAGCTTAAGGGCTAGCGGGAGAGGTAATGAGCAGTTCTTC.